Shown below are 10 T cell receptor beta chains from a single sample sequenced in a study of Graves' ophthalmopathy and Graves' hyperthyroidism. RNA transcripts served as template for amplifying TCR beta CDR3 sequences. RT-PCR with HTBI primers came first, then second-round multiplex PCR. A single record per CDR3 protein comes from TCRdb applying MiXCR to the multiplex PCR reads. This sample yields around 660,000 distinct CDR3 sequences, of which 35% to 45% are seen a single time; over 2.5% belongs to the top ten. The sequenced sample consisted of peripheral blood. These receptors all stem from an adult man with Graves' ophthalmopathy.

The rearrangement links TRBV10-3 to TRBJ2-3, with 8 positions matching TRBD2. V was clipped by 2 bases and J by 11 bases; unmatched bases: 12. The V gene's germline CDR1 is ENHRY and CDR2 SYGVKD. CDR3 size: 15 residues. The CDR3 is CAISEKGGGLVGQYF. The CDR3 DNA sequence: TGTGCCATCAGTGAGAAGGGCGGGGGGCTGGTCGGGCAGTATTTT.

This sequence joins TRBV29-1 and TRBJ1-2; perhaps TRBD1 as D (6 bases). The germline CDR1 and CDR2 sequences are SQVTM and ANQGSEA. Trimming pared 5 bases from V and 6 bases from J, leaving 16 bases between. This CDR3 is 13 amino acids long. The CDR3 region has the DNA TGCAGCGTTAGACAGGACAGACGGGATGGCTACACCTTC. Its translation is CSVRQDRRDGYTF.

Concerning this clonotype itself: A much larger clone sits a single nucleotide away, making a read error possible. The chain joins TRBV20-1 to TRBJ2-7, with a weak D call TRBD2 (5 bases). Germline V gene sequence: CDR1 DFQATT, CDR2 SNEGSKA (reference sequence). The CDR3 contains 15 residues. V lost 1 base and J lost 5, with 18 bases in between. The CDR3 coding sequence is TGCAGTGCTAGAGTCCCCAGCGGTTCATCCAACGAGCAGTACTTC. It yields the protein CSARVPSGSSNEQYF.

This clonotype was recorded once. A much more abundant neighbour one base away suggests this may be a read error. The chain joins TRBV7-6 to TRBJ2-7, with 9 bases lining up with TRBD1. CDR3 size: 14 residues. Losses at the gene ends were 0 bases for V and 9 bases for J; bases not matched to a gene: 6. Germline CDR1 and CDR2: SGHVS and FNYEAQ. DNA of the CDR3: TGTGCCAGCAGCTTAGCGGGGACAGGGAGCGTGCAGTACTTC. It yields the protein CASSLAGTGSVQYF.

The chain carries TRBV29-1 and TRBJ1-2, with 7 bases lining up with TRBD1. The trim removed 7 bases at V and 6 bases at J, leaving 8 bases unmatched. The CDR3 is 12 residues long. Germline assignment: CDR1 SQVTM and CDR2 ANQGSEA. The DNA of the CDR3 is TGCAGCGGCGTGAACAGGGGCCATGGCTACACCTTC. Its protein is CSGVNRGHGYTF.

The J gene is TRBJ2-7, the V gene TRBV5-1, with TRBD1 matching over 9 bases. CDR3 length: 15 amino acids. V shed 6 bases, J shed 5 bases, and the junction held 12 bases outside the gene matches. Per the germline V gene, CDR1 is SGHRS and CDR2 is YFSETQ. CDR3 DNA: TGCGCCAGCATGATTACCGGGACAGGGCGGCACGAGCAGTACTTC. Translated, it gives CASMITGTGRHEQYF.

The chain recombines TRBV7-2 with TRBJ1-4; 10 bases map to TRBD1. CDR3 length: 15 residues. Germline CDR1 SGHTA, CDR2 FQGNSA. V shed 1 base, J shed 6 bases, and the junction held 2 bases outside the gene matches. The CDR3 DNA sequence: TGTGCCAGCAGCTTAGATGGACAGGGGGATGAAAAACTGTTTTTT. Its translation: CASSLDGQGDEKLFF.

This clonotype was picked up many times. The chain recombines TRBV20-1 with TRBJ1-5; 7 nucleotides agree with TRBD1. The V segment lost 6 bases and the J segment 5 bases; nucleotides outside the gene matches: 10. The CDR3 runs 14 residues. Germline V gives CDR1 DFQATT, CDR2 SNEGSKA (reference sequence). CDR3 nucleotide sequence: TGCAGTGCCGGGCGGTCGACAGGGTATCAGCCCCAGCATTTT. Protein product: CSAGRSTGYQPQHF.

This clonotype was recorded many times. V gene TRBV19 combines with J gene TRBJ1-2; TRBD1 might be the D (5 bases). Trimming removed 10 bases from V and 2 bases from J, with 17 bases in between. CDR1 is LNHDA, CDR2 SQIVND, per germline (reference sequence). This CDR3 is built from 14 residues. For the CDR3, the DNA is TGTGCCACCAGAACGGGACTTCTGAACTATGGCTACACCTTC. Translated, it gives CATRTGLLNYGYTF.

The chain joins TRBV12-3 or TRBV12-4 to TRBJ1-1, with D possibly matching TRBD1 (6 bases). The length of the CDR3 is 17 residues. Trimming removed 6 bases at V and 4 bases at J, with 24 bases between. The CDR3 sequence is CASRQNREPREVTEAFF. CDR3 sequence (DNA): TGTGCCAGCAGACAAAACAGGGAACCCCGGGAGGTCACTGAAGCTTTCTTT.